Below are 11 T cell receptor beta chains sequenced from a single sample in a study of T-cell memory formation after mild COVID-19. MiXCR, applied by TCRdb to the 5' RACE reads, yields one record per CDR3 protein. The top ten clones hold 12% of a sample with roughly 580,000 distinct CDR3 sequences, more than 15% of them seen once. The sample comprised PBMCs or a T cell subset sorted from them (not recorded which). The receptors here all came from an adult woman who had mild COVID-19 (a few samples of this study predate the infection). Cell type and time point are not known.

This chain uses TRBV24-1 with TRBJ2-6; D perhaps matches TRBD2 (5 bases). V lost 9 bases to trimming and J lost 2 bases, with 7 bases between them. There are 13 residues in the CDR3. CDR1 is KGHDR and CDR2 is SFDVKD in the germline V gene. Here the CDR3 DNA reads TGTGCCACCGGGCGGGCTGGGGCCAACGTCCTGACTTTC. Amino acid sequence: CATGRAGANVLTF.

This sequence joins TRBV18 and TRBJ1-2; D is undetermined. Trimming pared 0 bases from V and 4 bases from J, leaving 12 bases between. Looked up from germline, CDR1 is KGHSH and CDR2 is LQKENI. The CDR3 loop spans 15 amino acids. CDR3 in DNA: TGTGCCAGCTCACCACCAACGGGGAGCGCCTATGGCTACACCTTC. This gives the protein CASSPPTGSAYGYTF. The full variable domain, rest sourced from reference TRBV18 and TRBJ1-2, is NAGVMQNPRHLVRRRGQEARLRCSPMKGHSHVYWYRQLPEEGLKFMVYLQKENIIDESGMPKERFSAEFPKEGPSILRIQQVVRGDSAAYFCASSPPTGSAYGYTFGSGTRLTVV.

This clonotype was detected only a few times. The chain combines TRBV2 with TRBJ2-5; 7 bases agree with TRBD1. With 7 bases clipped from V and 2 bases from J, the junction kept 4 bases outside the gene matches. Germline V gene data show CDR1 as SNHLY and CDR2 as FYNNEI. The CDR3 is 13 residues long. CDR3 protein: CASTRDRQETQYF. For the CDR3, the DNA is TGTGCCAGCACGAGGGACAGACAAGAGACCCAGTACTTC.

This chain uses TRBV20-1 with TRBJ1-6; D call uncertain. Trimming cost V 6 bases and J 4 bases, with 7 bases left between them. Germline assignment: CDR1 DFQATT and CDR2 SNEGSKA (reference sequence). The CDR3 loop spans 12 amino acids. CDR3: CSARRYNSPLHF. DNA for the CDR3: TGCAGTGCGAGGAGATATAATTCACCCCTCCACTTT.

This clonotype has a handful of counts. V gene TRBV15 combines with J gene TRBJ1-1; D is undetermined. CDR1 is LNHNV and CDR2 is YYDKDF in the germline V gene (reference sequence). The CDR3 sequence is 13 residues long. V was trimmed by 3 bases and J by 6 bases, leaving 11 bases between them. The CDR3, as DNA: TGTGCCACCAGCAGCCAAAAGGGATCTGAAGCTTTCTTT. Translation gives CATSSQKGSEAFF. Supplemented by reference TRBV15 and TRBJ1-1, the full variable domain reads DAMVIQNPRYQVTQFGKPVTLSCSQTLNHNVMYWYQQKSSQAPKLLFHYYDKDFNNEADTPDNFQSRRPNTSFCFLDIRSPGLGDTAMYLCATSSQKGSEAFFGQGTRLTVV.

The chain uses TRBV7-9 and TRBJ2-1; D may match TRBD1 or TRBD2 (6 bases each). The V and J ends lost 7 bases and 6 bases respectively, with 19 bases between them. The length of the CDR3 is 15 residues. The germline V gene has CDR1 SEHNR and CDR2 FQNEAQ (reference sequence). The CDR3, as DNA: TGTGCCAGCATCCGGTCGGGGGCCCCCATCAATGAGCAGTTCTTC. Amino acids: CASIRSGAPINEQFF.

V usage is TRBV5-1 and J usage is TRBJ2-5, with D perhaps matching TRBD2 (5 bases). With 0 bases removed from V and 4 bases from J, the gap between germline ends came to 13 bases. CDR3 length equals 15 residues. Germline CDR1 is SGHRS and CDR2 is YFSETQ. The CDR3 sequence is CASSLATPSRETQYF. DNA of the CDR3: TGCGCCAGCAGCTTGGCGACTCCTAGCAGAGAGACCCAGTACTTC.

The V call is TRBV5-1, the J call TRBJ2-2, with TRBD2 matching 9 bases. Germline V gene sequence: CDR1 SGHRS, CDR2 YFSETQ. CDR3 length equals 14 residues. V lost 6 bases and J lost 4; bases outside the gene matches: 4. CDR3 region: CASNQREVTGELFF. The CDR3, as DNA: TGCGCCAGCAACCAGCGGGAGGTCACCGGGGAGCTGTTTTTT.

CDR3 sequence: CASRRQRQGGNQPQHF. CDR3 DNA: TGTGCCAGCCGGAGACAGAGACAGGGGGGCAATCAGCCCCAGCATTTT. The chain uses TRBV19 and TRBJ1-5; 9 positions agree with TRBD1. Germline CDR1 and CDR2: LNHDA and SQIVND (reference sequence). Trimming removed 9 bases from V and 2 bases from J; junction bases left unmatched: 11. The CDR3 is 16 amino acids.

The chain has TRBV2 and TRBJ2-5, with D tentatively TRBD2 (5 bases). From germline, CDR1 is SNHLY and CDR2 FYNNEI. V lost 4 bases and J lost 5, with 11 bases in between. The CDR3 has 13 residues. The CDR3 nucleotides are TGTGCCAGCAGTGTCACTAGATGGGAGACCCAGTACTTC. Its translation is CASSVTRWETQYF.

The J gene is TRBJ2-7, the V gene TRBV9, with unresolved D. There are 14 residues in the CDR3. V was cut by 0 bases and J by 5 bases, with 12 bases left in between. CDR1 and CDR2 from the germline V gene are SGDLS and YYNGEE. The CDR3 DNA is TGTGCCAGCAGCGTAGCCGGAAGTGTCGACGAGCAGTACTTC. This sequence encodes CASSVAGSVDEQYF.